This T cell receptor (beta chain) was retrieved from a study of OX40 agonist ivuxolimab in advanced cancers. Sequencing was performed with immunoSEQ multiplex PCR; in TCRdb, only in-frame clones are kept and a portion is missing. The table shows over 30,000 clones, with about 90% occurring only once. CDR3 length: 11 residues. Germline V gene sequence: CDR1 MNHNS, CDR2 SASEGT. Study results and limitations: The work left the antigen specificity of expanded peripheral T cells undetermined. Clonal expansion in partial responders at 0.1-3.0 mg/kg ranked among the lowest. Nonresponders included some who also had low normalized T-cell clonal expansion. Both blood CD4+ and CD8+ T cells showed clonal growth by week 6 at 0.1 to 3.0 mg/kg.

This clone was observed once. The antigen is undetermined. The junction and the germline gene differ at one end; a read error may be behind it. This TCR was recovered from an adult with an advanced solid tumor such as melanoma, head and neck, liver or kidney cancer. Specimen: CD4+ or CD8+ T cells sorted from blood, collected in a trial of the OX40 agonist ivuxolimab. This rearrangement joins TRBV6-1 to TRBJ2-4; possibly TRBD1 for D (6 bases). CDR3 loop: CASSDQGPLHF. The CDR3 DNA reads as TGTGCCAGCAGTGACCAGGGGCCTCTCCACTTC.